This TCR beta chain was identified during a study of T cells in Graves' hyperthyroidism and ophthalmopathy. Stable Graves' hyperthyroidism denoted no ophthalmopathy progression over 18 months. The CDR3 is made up of 11 amino acids. The germline V gene encodes CDR1 SEHNR and CDR2 FQNEAQ (reference sequence). Researchers took RNA transcripts and amplified the TCR beta CDR3 regions from them. Using the HTBI primer set, a first-round RT-PCR was run on the TCR CDR3. TCRdb ran MiXCR on the multiplex PCR reads and lists one entry per CDR3 protein. The sample shows a few hundred thousand distinct CDR3 sequences, under 60% of them seen only once. This clonotype came up a few times. One junction end disagrees with the germline gene, perhaps due to a read error.

The V call is TRBV7-9, the J call TRBJ2-5; D remains unclear. This TCR derives from a young woman with Graves' hyperthyroidism. The sample was peripheral blood or thyroid tissue (not recorded which). The CDR3 loop is CASSSQEAQYF. The CDR3 DNA sequence: TGTGCCAGCAGCTCACAAGAGGCCCAGTACTTC. The variable domain in full, with the rest retrieved from reference TRBV7-9 and TRBJ2-5, is DTGVSQNPRHKITKRGQNVTFRCDPISEHNRLYWYRQTLGQGPEFLTYFQNEAQLEKSRLLSDRFSAERPKGSFSTLEIQRTEQGDSAMYLCASSSQEAQYFGPGTRLLVL.